These 23 T cell receptor beta chains share one sample of origin, sequenced in a study of blood T cell repertoires in COVID-19. Some clones are missing from TCRdb's copy, which holds only in-frame ones; the method was immunoSEQ multiplex PCR. The table lists around 65,000 clones, 75% to 90% of them singletons. The specimen sequenced was peripheral blood. The origin of the receptors is a human donor in a cohort sampled during active COVID-19.

The chain employs TRBV30 and TRBJ2-7; 7 bases map to TRBD2. Looked up from germline, CDR1 is GTSNPN and CDR2 is SVGIG (reference sequence). The CDR3 extends over 14 amino acids. V trimming: 5 bases; J trimming: 6 bases; junction bases outside the gene matches: 13. CDR3 residues: CAWDPWGGEGEQYF. For the CDR3, the DNA is TGTGCCTGGGATCCATGGGGGGGGGAGGGCGAGCAGTACTTC.

J is TRBJ2-1 and V is TRBV7-6, with 10 bases lining up with TRBD2. V lost 3 bases, J lost 0 bases, and 8 bases stayed unmatched. Per the germline V gene, CDR1 is SGHVS and CDR2 is FNYEAQ. CDR3 length: 18 amino acids. CDR3 sequence: CASSFLGSSGGSYNEQFF. The DNA for the CDR3 is TGTGCCAGCAGCTTCTTAGGCTCTAGCGGGGGCTCCTACAATGAGCAGTTCTTC.

This sequence joins TRBV4-2 and TRBJ2-1; tentatively, D is TRBD1 (6 bases). CDR1 and CDR2 (germline): LGHNA, YNFKEQ. Between the trimmed V and J ends, which lost 1 base and 6 bases, there was a span of 16 bases. The CDR3 contains 16 residues. CDR3 bases: TGTGCCAGCAGCCAAGTGGGGCAGGGGAGTGGCAATGAGCAGTTCTTC. As protein: CASSQVGQGSGNEQFF.

This clone appeared once. The chain couples TRBV7-2 to TRBJ2-1; TRBD1 matches at 7 bases. Germline-derived CDR1 and CDR2 are SGHTA and FQGNSA. This CDR3 region has 15 residues. V dropped 4 bases and J dropped 2; count of bases not matched to a gene: 5. CDR3 nucleotides: TGTGCCAGCAGCTCCGAGACAGGGACCTACAATGAGCAGTTCTTC. It codes for CASSSETGTYNEQFF.

This clone was picked up one time. The chain couples TRBV10-3 to TRBJ1-3; D unclear. Per the germline V gene, CDR1 is ENHRY and CDR2 is SYGVKD. V lost 2 bases and J lost 1, with 6 bases in between. The CDR3 length is 14 residues. CDR3 in DNA: TGTGCCATCAGTGAGGGGCGATCTGGAAACACCATATATTTT. This codes for CAISEGRSGNTIYF.

The genes are TRBV5-1 and TRBJ2-5, with 10 bases that match TRBD1. V shed 4 bases, J shed 1 base, and the junction held 1 base outside the gene matches. CDR3 length: 14 amino acids. Germline-derived CDR1 and CDR2 are SGHRS and YFSETQ. The CDR3 DNA reads TGCGCCAGCAGCAGGACAGGGGGCCAAGAGACCCAGTACTTC. Translated: CASSRTGGQETQYF.

The chain employs TRBV7-9 and TRBJ2-2, with 9 bases that match TRBD1. The V segment lost 0 bases and the J segment 3 bases; nucleotides outside the gene matches: 5. Germline V lookup: CDR1 SEHNR, CDR2 FQNEAQ (reference sequence). The CDR3 has 17 amino acids. The CDR3: CASSLAGQGSHTGELFF. The DNA for the CDR3 is TGTGCCAGCAGCTTAGCCGGACAGGGGTCTCACACCGGGGAGCTGTTTTTT.

This rearrangement joins TRBV27 to TRBJ2-7, with a tentative D call TRBD1 (6 bases). Looked up from germline, CDR1 is MNHEY and CDR2 is SMNVEV (reference sequence). Trimming shortened V by 5 bases and J by 1 base, and 18 bases separated the two germline ends. The CDR3 covers 16 residues. CDR3 sequence reads: CASSRGMTARSYEQYF. The DNA for the CDR3 is TGTGCCAGCAGTAGGGGGATGACCGCGAGGTCCTACGAGCAGTACTTC.

V gene TRBV28 combines with J gene TRBJ1-6; D not resolved. From germline, CDR1 is MDHEN and CDR2 SYDVKM. This CDR3 has 14 amino acids. With 1 base removed from V and 7 bases from J, the gap between germline ends came to 8 bases. The CDR3 loop reads CASSLYSRNSPLHF. CDR3 nucleotide sequence: TGTGCCAGCAGTTTATACAGTAGAAATTCACCCCTCCACTTT.

Only a few counts were recorded for this clone. This chain uses TRBV30 with TRBJ2-2; D unclear. Trimming took off 5 bases at V and 1 base at J, with 11 bases between the two ends. Germline assignment: CDR1 GTSNPN and CDR2 SVGIG (reference sequence). This CDR3 has 14 residues. CDR3 DNA: TGTGCCTGGCGGGTTGGATGGAACACCGGGGAGCTGTTTTTT. This codes for CAWRVGWNTGELFF. Based on the CDR3 plus reference TRBV30 and TRBJ2-2, the full variable domain is SQTIHQWPATLVQPVGSPLSLECTVEGTSNPNLYWYRQAAGRGLQLLFYSVGIGQISSEVPQNLSASRPQDRQFILSSKKLLLSDSGFYLCAWRVGWNTGELFFGEGSRLTVL.

V gene TRBV5-6 combines with J gene TRBJ1-2; the match to TRBD1 covers 8 bases. The CDR3 totals 14 residues. Trimming at V came to 5 bases and at J to 4 bases, leaving 7 bases not matched to a gene. Germline CDR1 SGHDT, CDR2 YYEEEE. The DNA of the CDR3 is TGTGCCAGCAGGCGACAGGGGCAAGGCTATGGCTACACCTTC. Translation: CASRRQGQGYGYTF. The full variable domain, with the rest looked up from reference TRBV5-6 and TRBJ1-2, is DAGVTQSPTHLIKTRGQQVTLRCSPKSGHDTVSWYQQALGQGPQFIFQYYEEEERQRGNFPDRFSGHQFPNYSSELNVNALLLGDSALYLCASRRQGQGYGYTFGSGTRLTVV.

The rearrangement uses TRBV4-1 and TRBJ1-1; the D is unclear. V was pared by 4 bases and J by 7 bases, with 19 bases between. This CDR3 region has 15 residues. CDR1 and CDR2 from the germline V gene are MGHRA and YSYEKL. CDR3 nucleotide sequence: TGCGCCAGCAGCCTCCCATTGACACCTAAGGATGAAGCTTTCTTT. The encoded protein is CASSLPLTPKDEAFF.

V gene TRBV5-1 combines with J gene TRBJ1-3; D remains unclear. Germline CDR1 and CDR2: SGHRS and YFSETQ. V lost 1 base and J 2 bases, leaving 16 bases between the germline ends. The CDR3 runs 17 residues. The CDR3 DNA reads TGCGCCAGCAGCTTGTCTCCTACAGACCCTACTGGAAACACCATATATTTT. This encodes CASSLSPTDPTGNTIYF. The full variable domain, in which reference TRBV5-1 and TRBJ1-3 provide the parts outside the CDR3, is KAGVTQTPRYLIKTRGQQVTLSCSPISGHRSVSWYQQTPGQGLQFLFEYFSETQRNKGNFPGRFSGRQFSNSRSEMNVSTLELGDSALYLCASSLSPTDPTGNTIYFGEGSWLTVV.

The chain employs TRBV6-5 and TRBJ1-5, with TRBD1 matching 9 bases. V shed 6 bases and J 3 bases; nucleotides not matched to a gene: 3. The germline V gene encodes CDR1 MNHEY and CDR2 SVGAGI. The CDR3 length is 14 residues. CDR3 amino acids: CASRQGAPNQPQHF. CDR3 coding DNA: TGTGCCAGCAGACAGGGGGCGCCCAATCAGCCCCAGCATTTT.

This clone was observed once. The CDR3 is CASSQDLSGGFEQYF. The CDR3 region has the DNA TGTGCCAGCAGCCAAGATCTTAGTGGAGGGTTCGAGCAGTACTTC. This chain joins TRBV3-1 (or the pseudogene TRBV3-2) and TRBJ2-7, with D possibly matching TRBD2 (6 bases). Per the germline V gene, CDR1 is LGHDT and CDR2 is YNNKEL (reference sequence). CDR3 length: 15 amino acids. V gave up 0 bases and J gave up 6 bases, with 15 bases separating them.

The chain combines TRBV6-1 with TRBJ2-7, with 10 bases matching TRBD2. Germline V gene data show CDR1 as MNHNS and CDR2 as SASEGT. The CDR3 extends over 17 amino acids. V shed 4 bases, J shed 4 bases, and the junction held 13 bases outside the gene matches. This CDR3 is CASSGQLAGGQKYEQYF. The DNA for the CDR3 is TGTGCCAGCAGTGGCCAATTAGCGGGGGGACAGAAATACGAGCAGTACTTC.

This CDR3 reads CASSVARGKNSPLHF. The CDR3, as DNA: TGTGCCAGCAGCGTAGCCCGGGGAAAGAATTCACCCCTCCACTTT. The rearrangement joins TRBV9 to TRBJ1-6; D gene ambiguous. Germline V CDR1 and CDR2: SGDLS, YYNGEE. CDR3 length: 15 amino acids. Trimming stripped 0 bases from V and 7 bases from J, with 11 bases between.

The rearrangement links TRBV20-1 to TRBJ2-3; D might be TRBD1 (6 bases). The V and J ends lost 3 bases and 2 bases respectively, with 21 bases between them. The CDR3 totals 17 residues. Looked up from germline, CDR1 is DFQATT and CDR2 is SNEGSKA (reference sequence). CDR3 loop: CSASHLRPGQHTDTQYF. CDR3 in DNA: TGCAGTGCTAGTCACCTTAGGCCGGGACAACACACAGATACGCAGTATTTT.

The chain has TRBV10-3 and TRBJ1-4; D is possibly TRBD1 (5 bases). V gave up 10 bases and J gave up 4 bases, with 13 bases separating them. CDR1 is ENHRY, CDR2 SYGVKD, per germline. CDR3 size: 13 residues. CDR3 sequence reads: CANYRSINEKLFF. The CDR3 DNA reads TGTGCCAATTACAGGAGCATTAATGAAAAACTGTTTTTT.

This clone was detected only once. The chain uses TRBV3-1 (or the pseudogene TRBV3-2) and TRBJ2-7; TRBD2 agrees at 13 bases. The CDR3 totals 16 residues. Germline CDR1 reads LGHDT; CDR2 reads YNNKEL (reference sequence). V dropped 4 bases and J dropped 7; count of bases not matched to a gene: 10. CDR3 sequence (DNA): TGTGCCAGCAGCCTATTACGGACTAGCGGGGGAGGTGAGCAGTACTTC. Its protein product is CASSLLRTSGGGEQYF.

The rearrangement links TRBV7-8 to TRBJ1-4, with TRBD1 identical over 9 bases. Germline V gene sequence: CDR1 SGHVS, CDR2 FQNEAQ. The ends lost 5 bases at V and 8 bases at J; junction bases unmatched: 6. This CDR3 has 14 residues. CDR3 bases: TGTGCCAGCAGCCACCGGGACAGGGCCGAAAAACTGTTTTTT. Protein product: CASSHRDRAEKLFF.

The gene calls are TRBV4-1 and TRBJ1-6; the D gene is possibly TRBD1 (5 bases). Germline V CDR1 and CDR2: MGHRA, YSYEKL. The CDR3 sequence is 16 residues long. V was clipped by 0 bases and J by 7 bases, with 13 bases between them. The CDR3, as DNA: TGCGCCAGCAGCCAAGACGGGCAGGGATGGAATTCACCCCTCCACTTT. This encodes CASSQDGQGWNSPLHF.

V gene TRBV15 combines with J gene TRBJ1-1, with 10 bases that match TRBD1. Germline V CDR1 and CDR2: LNHNV, YYDKDF (reference sequence). This CDR3 comprises 15 residues. With V trimmed by 5 bases and J by 4 bases, 7 bases remained unmatched. The CDR3 spells CATSARDRGVTEAFF. The CDR3 coding sequence is TGTGCCACCAGCGCGAGGGACAGGGGTGTCACTGAAGCTTTCTTT. Together with reference TRBV15 and TRBJ1-1, the CDR3 gives the full variable domain: DAMVIQNPRYQVTQFGKPVTLSCSQTLNHNVMYWYQQKSSQAPKLLFHYYDKDFNNEADTPDNFQSRRPNTSFCFLDIRSPGLGDTAMYLCATSARDRGVTEAFFGQGTRLTVV.